This entry lists 6 T cell receptor beta chains sequenced from one sample in a study of post-analysis software for immune sequencing data. Study-wide points: There were a few TRBV segments more frequent in patients than controls, and TRBV5-6, TRBV5-1 and TRBV20-1 were among them.

Which antigens these TCRs recognize remains unknown. Unique-molecular-identifier-tagged TCR beta cDNA libraries were used. Each CDR3 protein is one row after TCRdb ran MiXCR on the PCR reads. The sample lists fewer than 850,000 distinct CDR3 sequences, under 60% seen once, with roughly 4.4% in the top ten. Sequenced material: blood. The receptors here all came from a girl aged 10 to 17 with multiple sclerosis.

This chain links TRBV5-1 with TRBJ2-7; D gene ambiguous. Germline CDR1 is SGHRS and CDR2 is YFSETQ. V was cut by 0 bases and J by 6 bases, with 7 bases left in between. This CDR3 has 12 residues. The CDR3 is CASSLGSSEQYF. CDR3 in DNA: TGCGCCAGCAGCTTGGGATCAAGCGAGCAGTACTTC.

V is TRBV4-1 and J is TRBJ1-1, with D maybe TRBD1 (5 bases). The CDR3 has 15 amino acids. The germline gives CDR1 MGHRA, CDR2 YSYEKL. V was clipped by 0 bases and J by 1 base, with 9 bases between them. The CDR3 is CASSQEGATNTEAFF. CDR3 DNA: TGCGCCAGCAGCCAAGAAGGGGCAACGAACACTGAAGCTTTCTTT.

This chain connects TRBV5-5 to TRBJ1-2, with D tentatively TRBD1 (6 bases). CDR1 is SGHKS, CDR2 YYEKEE, per germline (reference sequence). V lost 4 bases, J lost 0 bases, and 16 bases lay in between. The CDR3 is 16 amino acids. CDR3 sequence reads: CASSPSVEGANYGYTF. In DNA form, the CDR3 reads TGTGCCAGCAGCCCATCGGTGGAGGGGGCTAACTATGGCTACACCTTC. The variable domain in full, with the rest retrieved from reference TRBV5-5 and TRBJ1-2, is DAGVTQSPTHLIKTRGQQVTLRCSPISGHKSVSWYQQVLGQGPQFIFQYYEKEERGRGNFPDRFSARQFPNYSSELNVNALLLGDSALYLCASSPSVEGANYGYTFGSGTRLTVV.

The gene calls are TRBV4-3 and TRBJ1-6; D unclear. CDR3 length: 14 residues. Between the trimmed V and J ends, which lost 0 bases and 7 bases, there was a span of 7 bases. CDR1 and CDR2 from the germline V gene are LGHNA and YSLEER. CDR3 sequence (DNA): TGCGCCAGCAGCCAAGAGGCCAAGAATTCACCCCTCCACTTT. Translated: CASSQEAKNSPLHF.

This clonotype has a handful of counts. The rearrangement joins TRBV5-1 to TRBJ2-1; 11 bases are shared with TRBD2. The CDR3 totals 15 residues. The germline gives CDR1 SGHRS, CDR2 YFSETQ. V lost 4 bases, J lost 7 bases, and 7 bases stayed unmatched. The chain's CDR3 is CASSLTSGRENEQFF. CDR3 bases: TGCGCCAGCAGCCTAACTAGCGGGAGAGAAAATGAGCAGTTCTTC.

The chain carries TRBV20-1 and TRBJ2-1; 10 bases are a match to TRBD2. The CDR3 length is 16 residues. CDR1 is DFQATT and CDR2 is SNEGSKA in the germline V gene (reference sequence). V was pared by 1 base and J by 8 bases, with 11 bases of the junction left unmatched. The CDR3 loop is CSARAEASGSSDEQFF. The DNA of the CDR3 is TGCAGTGCTAGAGCGGAGGCTAGCGGGAGCAGCGATGAGCAGTTCTTC.